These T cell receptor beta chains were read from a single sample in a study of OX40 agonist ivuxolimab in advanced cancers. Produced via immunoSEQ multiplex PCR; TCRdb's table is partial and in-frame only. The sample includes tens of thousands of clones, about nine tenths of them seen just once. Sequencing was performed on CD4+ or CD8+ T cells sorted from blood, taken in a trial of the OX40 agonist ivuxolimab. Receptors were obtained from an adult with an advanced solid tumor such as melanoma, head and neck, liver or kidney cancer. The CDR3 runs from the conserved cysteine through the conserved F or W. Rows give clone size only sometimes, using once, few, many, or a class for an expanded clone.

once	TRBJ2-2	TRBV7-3	CASRRGVSNTGELFF
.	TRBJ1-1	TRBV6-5	CASSTATVNTEAFF
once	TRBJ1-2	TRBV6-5	CASSYDGYTF
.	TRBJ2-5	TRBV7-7	CASSPVQGGLETQYF
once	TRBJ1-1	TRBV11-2	CASSLQGALEAFF
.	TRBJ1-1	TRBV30	CACRTPTMNTEAFF
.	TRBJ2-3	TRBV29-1	CSVSPGLSTDTQYF
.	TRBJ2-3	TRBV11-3	CASSNSRIDTQYF
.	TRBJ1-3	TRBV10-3	CAISVGRSSSGNTIYF
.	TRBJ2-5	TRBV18	CASSHRGRDSEETQYF
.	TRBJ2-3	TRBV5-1	CASSLAGFSTDTQYF
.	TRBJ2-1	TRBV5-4	CASSLAPSSDGSYNEQFF
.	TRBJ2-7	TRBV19	CASSISGPYEQYF
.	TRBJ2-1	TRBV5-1	CASSLELGGPGTSGSYNEQFF
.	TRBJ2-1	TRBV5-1	CASSLEGGVGLVNEQFF
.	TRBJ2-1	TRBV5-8	CASSPRAGSYNEQFF
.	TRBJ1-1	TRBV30	CAWTQTLNTEAFF
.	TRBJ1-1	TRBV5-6	CASSLGRNTEAFF
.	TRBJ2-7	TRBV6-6	CASSRHPNEQYF
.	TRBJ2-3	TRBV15	CATSRVPGSDTQYF
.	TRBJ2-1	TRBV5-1	CASSLGRTTTPDEQFF
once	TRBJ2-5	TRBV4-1	CASSQESGGIQETQYF
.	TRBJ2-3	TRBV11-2	CASSPRGGRADTQYF
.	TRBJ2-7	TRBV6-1	CASSTYPTGEQYF
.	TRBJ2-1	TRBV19	CASSIDKIVAYNEQFF
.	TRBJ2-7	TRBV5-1	CASSLAWDQLAYEQYF
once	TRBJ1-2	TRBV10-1	CASSERGQSNYGYTF
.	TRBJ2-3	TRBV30	CAGVGDLAGTDTQYF
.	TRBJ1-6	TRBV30	CAWSSYNSPLHF
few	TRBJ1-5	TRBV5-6	CASSLGEGRDQPQHF
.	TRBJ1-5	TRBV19	CASSIRDWGNQPQHF
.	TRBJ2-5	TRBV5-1	CASSSGQFQETQYF
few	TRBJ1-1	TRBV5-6	CASSLNTEAFF
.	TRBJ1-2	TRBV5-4	CASSLEGGYTF
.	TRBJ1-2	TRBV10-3	CAISYHDGYTF
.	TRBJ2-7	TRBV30	CAYQGSVYEQYF
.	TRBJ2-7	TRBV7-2	CASSPRTGQGQYF
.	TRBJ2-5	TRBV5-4	CASSKRTGTGQETQYF
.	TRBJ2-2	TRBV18	CASSLLAGGDTGELFF
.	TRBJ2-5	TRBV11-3	CASSQGRHETQYF
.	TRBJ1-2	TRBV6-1	CASSEGRPNYGYTF
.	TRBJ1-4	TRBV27	CASSLVTGGAEKLFF
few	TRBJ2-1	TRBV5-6	CASSRRGRVDGEQFF
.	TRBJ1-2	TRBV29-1	CSVTENYGYTF
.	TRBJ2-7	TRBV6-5	CASSSERQGPSYEQYF
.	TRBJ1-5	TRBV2	CASSEPHRAANQPQHF
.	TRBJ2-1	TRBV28	CASSPITSGRVLEQFF
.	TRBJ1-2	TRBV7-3	CASSLNGREGYTF
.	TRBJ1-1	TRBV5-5	CASSFRENTEAFF
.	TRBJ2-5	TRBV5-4	CASSLAGVSWETQYF
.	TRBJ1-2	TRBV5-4	CASSTGQEANYGYTF
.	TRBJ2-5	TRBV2	CASQYQETQYF
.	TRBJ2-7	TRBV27	CASGRAGPYEQYF
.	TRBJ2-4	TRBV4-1	CASSLQSLAKNIQYF
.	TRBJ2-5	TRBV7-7	CASSPGWGETQYF
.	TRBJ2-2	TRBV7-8	CASSPLRIPNTGELFF